This passage covers 30 T cell receptor beta chains from one sample sequenced in a study of long-term antiretroviral therapy in people with HIV (dated by TCRdb to 2022 to 2024). The immunoSEQ hsTCRB v3.0 assay was used at survey level resolution to sequence the TRB variable region. This is the immuneACCESS table as TCRdb keeps it, with only in-frame sequences that have V and J called. A part of the clones is gone; compared with another copy, unresolved V genes explain less than half, and the rest is unexplained. The sample has 15,000 to 20,000 clones on record, about 91% of them singletons. The top ten clonotypes cover 7% to 10% of the sample. The sample was unsorted PBMCs, taken 0.3 years after starting antiretroviral therapy. The receptors were sampled from a man in his sixties with HIV.

CDR3 loop: CASSPGGVEAFF. CDR3 nucleotides: TGTGCCAGCAGCCCTGGCGGGGTTGAGGCTTTCTTT. The rearrangement links TRBV9 to TRBJ1-1; D not certain. The germline CDR1 and CDR2 sequences are SGDLS and YYNGEE. The CDR3 covers 12 residues. V was pared by 4 bases and J by 11 bases, with 15 bases between.

This clone was seen just once. The chain joins TRBV7-2 to TRBJ2-1; 9 bases match TRBD2. The junction had 10 bases not matched to a gene; V was cut back by 5 bases and J by 5 bases. The CDR3 contains 16 residues. Germline V gene data show CDR1 as SGHTA and CDR2 as FQGNSA. CDR3 bases: TGTGCCAGCAGCCAGCGTAGCGGGAGAGTAAACAATGAGCAGTTCTTC. Translation: CASSQRSGRVNNEQFF.

The J gene is TRBJ2-3, the V gene TRBV7-3; D may match TRBD1 or TRBD2 (5 bases each). The CDR3 consists of 14 residues. With 3 bases removed from V and 6 bases from J, the gap between germline ends came to 13 bases. The V gene's germline CDR1 is SGHTA and CDR2 FQGTGA. CDR3 bases: TGTGCCAGCAGCTTGGGACGGAGTGGGGATACGCAGTATTTT. Its translation: CASSLGRSGDTQYF. Full variable domain (missing parts from reference TRBV7-3 and TRBJ2-3): GAGVSQTPSNKVTEKGKYVELRCDPISGHTALYWYRQSLGQGPEFLIYFQGTGAADDSGLPNDRFFAVRPEGSVSTLKIQRTERGDSAVYLCASSLGRSGDTQYFGPGTRLTVL.

The chain employs TRBV5-1 and TRBJ2-5; maybe TRBD1 (6 bases). Germline V gives CDR1 SGHRS, CDR2 YFSETQ. Trimming cost V 0 bases and J 3 bases, with 15 bases left between them. The CDR3 length is 16 residues. The CDR3 nucleotides read TGCGCCAGCAGCTTGGGGGCAGGGGCGTATGAAGAGACCCAGTACTTC. Protein product: CASSLGAGAYEETQYF.

V and J are TRBV9 and TRBJ2-3; 7 bases align to TRBD1. The ends lost 3 bases at V and 5 bases at J; junction bases unmatched: 6. The CDR3 loop spans 14 amino acids. The germline V gene has CDR1 SGDLS and CDR2 YYNGEE. The CDR3 reads CASSAANRGDTQYF. As DNA, the CDR3 is TGTGCCAGCAGCGCGGCCAACAGGGGAGATACGCAGTATTTT.

The rearrangement links TRBV6-6 to TRBJ2-7; D might be TRBD1 (6 bases). V lost 0 bases, J lost 7 bases, and 16 bases lay in between. The CDR3 totals 15 residues. Germline V gene data show CDR1 as MNHNY and CDR2 as SVGAGI (reference sequence). CDR3 protein: CASSYSNREMREQYF. CDR3 sequence (DNA): TGTGCCAGCAGTTACTCAAACAGGGAGATGAGGGAGCAGTACTTC.

The chain carries TRBV19 and TRBJ2-1; TRBD1 matches at 9 bases. The germline gives CDR1 LNHDA, CDR2 SQIVND (reference sequence). Trimming cost V 5 bases and J 8 bases; bases outside gene matches: 13. This CDR3 comprises 16 residues. The CDR3 is CASSPPLGTGRDEQFF. For the CDR3, the DNA is TGTGCCAGTAGTCCCCCTCTCGGGACAGGGCGCGATGAGCAGTTCTTC.

This chain links TRBV27 with TRBJ2-1; possible D gene TRBD1, 5 bases. V was cut by 7 bases and J by 6 bases, with 16 bases left in between. Germline-derived CDR1 and CDR2 are MNHEY and SMNVEV (reference sequence). The CDR3 extends over 14 amino acids. The CDR3 sequence is CASNFRPRANEQFF. Here the CDR3 DNA reads TGTGCCAGCAACTTTAGACCCAGGGCCAATGAGCAGTTCTTC.

The gene calls are TRBV21-1 and TRBJ1-2; the tabulated D call, TRBD1, remains unverified against the DNA. TRBV21-1 is tagged as a pseudogene. CDR3 size: 15 residues. CDR3 amino acids: CASSAQRGTGEGYTF. The CDR3 bases are TGTGCCAGCAGCGCTCAAAGGGGGACAGGGGAAGGCTACACCTTC.

The gene calls are TRBV18 and TRBJ1-3; D is perhaps TRBD1 (6 bases). Per germline, CDR1 KGHSH and CDR2 LQKENI. The CDR3 is 15 residues long. Trimming took 1 base from V and 0 from J, leaving 7 bases between them. The DNA for the CDR3 is TGTGCCAGCTCACCACAACAGGGCTCTGGAAACACCATATATTTT. It is translated as CASSPQQGSGNTIYF.

The rearrangement uses TRBV10-1 and TRBJ2-3; D not resolved. Germline lookup yields CDR1 WNHNN and CDR2 SYGVQD (reference sequence). The CDR3 is made up of 15 amino acids. Between the trimmed V and J ends, which lost 3 bases and 1 base, there was a span of 11 bases. The CDR3 region is CASSDKGWGTDTQYF. Written as DNA, the CDR3 is TGCGCCAGCAGTGATAAGGGCTGGGGCACAGATACGCAGTATTTT.

The chain employs TRBV28 and TRBJ1-1, with D possibly matching TRBD1 (5 bases). Trimming removed 4 bases from V and 8 bases from J, with 11 bases in between. The CDR3 contains 12 residues. Per germline, CDR1 MDHEN and CDR2 SYDVKM. In DNA, the CDR3 is TGTGCCAGCAGTTCGCCCGGGACCGAAGCTTTCTTT. Translated, it gives CASSSPGTEAFF.

The V gene is TRBV27, the J gene TRBJ2-7; TRBD1 might be the D (5 bases). Trimming removed 3 bases from V and 5 bases from J, with 23 bases in between. Germline V gene data show CDR1 as MNHEY and CDR2 as SMNVEV (reference sequence). The CDR3 runs to 17 residues. The CDR3, as DNA: TGTGCCAGCAGTTTTTGGGAAGGGGCGGAAGGTCGGGACGAGCAGTACTTC. Its translation: CASSFWEGAEGRDEQYF.

V is TRBV5-1 and J is TRBJ2-3; 7 bases fit TRBD2. Per the germline V gene, CDR1 is SGHRS and CDR2 is YFSETQ. The length of the CDR3 is 16 residues. Trimming took 0 bases from V and 2 from J; bases not matched to a gene: 6. CDR3 coding DNA: TGCGCCAGCAGCTTGGTTCTAGCGGCCCACACAGATACGCAGTATTTT. This encodes CASSLVLAAHTDTQYF.

This sequence joins TRBV5-4 and TRBJ2-5; 8 bases line up with TRBD1. Trimming took 3 bases from V and 2 from J; bases not matched to a gene: 9. The CDR3 is made up of 16 amino acids. CDR1 and CDR2 (germline): SGHNT, YYREEE (reference sequence). The CDR3 loop reads CASSSRTGPFQETQYF. DNA for the CDR3: TGTGCCAGCAGCTCGCGGACAGGGCCCTTTCAAGAGACCCAGTACTTC.

The chain employs TRBV7-9 and TRBJ1-1; no clear D. CDR3 length: 12 residues. The V and J ends lost 0 bases and 6 bases respectively, with 5 bases between them. Germline V gene data show CDR1 as SEHNR and CDR2 as FQNEAQ (reference sequence). The CDR3 reads CASSLAFSEAFF. The CDR3 nucleotides are TGTGCCAGCAGCTTAGCATTTTCTGAAGCTTTCTTT.

The chain recombines TRBV6-6 with TRBJ1-6; D is uncertain. Germline V CDR1 and CDR2: MNHNY, SVGAGI (reference sequence). This CDR3 has 15 residues. V was trimmed by 4 bases and J by 0 bases, leaving 7 bases between them. CDR3 in DNA: TGTGCCAGCAGTTTTATAAGCTCCTATAATTCACCCCTCCACTTT. Encoded protein: CASSFISSYNSPLHF.

The chain couples TRBV7-8 to TRBJ2-1; D possibly corresponds to TRBD2 (5 bases). Trimming cost V 1 base and J 6 bases, with 10 bases left between them. The CDR3 length is 14 residues. Germline V lookup: CDR1 SGHVS, CDR2 FQNEAQ. The CDR3 reads CASSLVLAFNEQFF. In nucleotides, the CDR3 is TGTGCCAGCAGCTTAGTTTTAGCGTTCAATGAGCAGTTCTTC.

The gene calls are TRBV5-1 and TRBJ2-7, with a possible D match to TRBD1 (5 bases). This CDR3 comprises 14 residues. The V and J ends lost 3 bases and 0 bases respectively, with 10 bases between them. In germline, CDR1 is SGHRS, CDR2 YFSETQ. CDR3 sequence reads: CASSWEQVSYEQYF. For the CDR3, the DNA is TGCGCCAGCAGCTGGGAACAGGTCTCCTACGAGCAGTACTTC. The full variable domain, completed using reference TRBV5-1 and TRBJ2-7, is KAGVTQTPRYLIKTRGQQVTLSCSPISGHRSVSWYQQTPGQGLQFLFEYFSETQRNKGNFPGRFSGRQFSNSRSEMNVSTLELGDSALYLCASSWEQVSYEQYFGPGTRLTVT.

This clone has just a few counts. This chain joins TRBV6-5 and TRBJ2-7; TRBD1 matches 10 bases. CDR1 and CDR2 from the germline V gene are MNHEY and SVGAGI. Losses at the gene ends were 9 bases for V and 1 base for J; bases not matched to a gene: 6. The length of the CDR3 is 14 residues. The CDR3, as DNA: TGTGCCAGTCTTGACAGGGGGCGGTCCTACGAGCAGTACTTC. As protein: CASLDRGRSYEQYF.

The V and J genes are TRBV5-1 and TRBJ2-7; TRBD1 matches at 8 bases. This CDR3 region has 16 residues. The germline V gene encodes CDR1 SGHRS and CDR2 YFSETQ. The ends lost 0 bases at V and 6 bases at J; junction bases unmatched: 11. The CDR3 DNA reads TGCGCCAGCAGCTTGGGGGTCGGCAGGGGGCTCTCCGAGCAGTACTTC. As protein: CASSLGVGRGLSEQYF.

The chain has TRBV5-5 and TRBJ2-7; perhaps TRBD2 as D (5 bases). The CDR3 has 13 residues. Between the trimmed V and J ends, which lost 1 base and 6 bases, there was a span of 11 bases. The germline V gene encodes CDR1 SGHKS and CDR2 YYEKEE (reference sequence). Written as DNA, the CDR3 is TGTGCCAGCAGCTTGCGAGGGTATGGCGAGCAGTACTTC. It is translated as CASSLRGYGEQYF. Full variable domain (rest looked up from reference TRBV5-5 and TRBJ2-7): DAGVTQSPTHLIKTRGQQVTLRCSPISGHKSVSWYQQVLGQGPQFIFQYYEKEERGRGNFPDRFSARQFPNYSSELNVNALLLGDSALYLCASSLRGYGEQYFGPGTRLTVT.

This rearrangement joins TRBV4-3 to TRBJ2-7; 7 nucleotides agree with TRBD2. Germline V CDR1 and CDR2: LGHNA, YSLEER. V was pared by 2 bases and J by 3 bases, with 4 bases of the junction left unmatched. This CDR3 spans 14 amino acids. DNA of the CDR3: TGCGCCAGCAGCCAACAGCGGGATTTCTACGAGCAGTACTTC. Translating gives CASSQQRDFYEQYF.

V and J are TRBV6-5 and TRBJ1-2; 8 nucleotides line up with TRBD1. CDR1 and CDR2 from the germline V gene are MNHEY and SVGAGI. The CDR3 extends over 13 amino acids. The junction had 3 bases not matched to a gene; V was cut back by 6 bases and J by 3 bases. The CDR3: CASRKGQDYGYTF. In DNA form, the CDR3 reads TGTGCCAGCAGAAAGGGACAGGACTATGGCTACACCTTC.

The V and J genes are TRBV30 and TRBJ2-5, with unresolved D. This CDR3 comprises 12 residues. The germline gives CDR1 GTSNPN, CDR2 SVGIG (reference sequence). Trimming pared 5 bases from V and 0 bases from J, leaving 7 bases between. The CDR3 nucleotides are TGTGCCTGGCGCGCAGACCAAGAGACCCAGTACTTC. Its protein is CAWRADQETQYF.

The chain employs TRBV25-1 and TRBJ2-3; TRBD1 matches 9 bases. The ends lost 9 bases at V and 6 bases at J; junction bases unmatched: 10. CDR3 length: 14 amino acids. Germline CDR1 is MGHDK and CDR2 is SYGVNS. The CDR3 sequence: CASLGQGIWDTQYF. CDR3 nucleotides: TGTGCCAGTCTCGGACAGGGGATATGGGATACGCAGTATTTT.

The chain employs TRBV9 and TRBJ2-2; D is ambiguous. Trimming shortened V by 4 bases and J by 2 bases, and 3 bases separated the two germline ends. CDR1 is SGDLS and CDR2 is YYNGEE in the germline V gene. The CDR3 length is 12 residues. DNA for the CDR3: TGTGCCAGCAGCCGCAACACCGGGGAGCTGTTTTTT. It yields the protein CASSRNTGELFF.

CDR3 nucleotides: TGTGCCAGTAGTCCCGGACAGTATGGCTACACCTTC. Translated, it gives CASSPGQYGYTF. The V and J genes are TRBV19 and TRBJ1-2; D is possibly TRBD1 (6 bases). The CDR3 runs to 12 residues. CDR1 is LNHDA and CDR2 is SQIVND in the germline V gene (reference sequence). Trimming removed 5 bases from V and 5 bases from J, with 9 bases in between.

The J gene is TRBJ1-1, the V gene TRBV7-9, with 9 bases identical to TRBD1. V was pared by 4 bases and J by 11 bases, with 8 bases of the junction left unmatched. CDR1 and CDR2 (germline): SEHNR, FQNEAQ (reference sequence). This CDR3 comprises 13 residues. The CDR3 loop reads CASSSYLGQGAFF. The CDR3 bases are TGTGCCAGCAGCTCCTACCTAGGACAGGGGGCTTTCTTT.

The chain joins TRBV27 to TRBJ2-7; D gene unclear. Per germline, CDR1 MNHEY and CDR2 SMNVEV (reference sequence). Trimming took 6 bases from V and 0 from J, leaving 15 bases between them. CDR3 length equals 15 residues. CDR3 DNA sequence: TGTGCCAGCAGCCCAGTCTCAAAGGGCTCCTACGAGCAGTACTTC. This sequence encodes CASSPVSKGSYEQYF.